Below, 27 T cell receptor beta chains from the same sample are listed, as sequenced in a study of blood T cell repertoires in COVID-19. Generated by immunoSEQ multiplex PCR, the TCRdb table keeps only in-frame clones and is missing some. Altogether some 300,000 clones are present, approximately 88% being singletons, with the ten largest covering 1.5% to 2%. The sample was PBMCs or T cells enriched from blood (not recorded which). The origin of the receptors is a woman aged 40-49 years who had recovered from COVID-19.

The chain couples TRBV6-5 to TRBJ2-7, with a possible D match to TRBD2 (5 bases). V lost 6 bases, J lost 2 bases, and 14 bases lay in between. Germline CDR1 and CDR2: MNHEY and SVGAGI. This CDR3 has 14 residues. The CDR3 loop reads CASRDSPQPYEQYF. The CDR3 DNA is TGTGCCAGCAGGGACTCCCCTCAACCCTACGAGCAGTACTTC.

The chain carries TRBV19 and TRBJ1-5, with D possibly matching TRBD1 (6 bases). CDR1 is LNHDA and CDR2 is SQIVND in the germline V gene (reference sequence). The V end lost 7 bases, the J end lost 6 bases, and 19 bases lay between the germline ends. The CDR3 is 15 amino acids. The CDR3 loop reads CASILGPGVAQPQHF. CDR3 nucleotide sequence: TGTGCCAGTATTTTAGGTCCAGGGGTGGCTCAGCCCCAGCATTTT.

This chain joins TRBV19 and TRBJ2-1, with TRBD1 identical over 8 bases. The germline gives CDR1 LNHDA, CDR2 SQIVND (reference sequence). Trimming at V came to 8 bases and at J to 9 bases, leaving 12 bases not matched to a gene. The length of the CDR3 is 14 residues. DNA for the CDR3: TGTGCCAGTGCTACAGGGGGACCGGATCTTGAGCAGTTCTTC. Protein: CASATGGPDLEQFF.

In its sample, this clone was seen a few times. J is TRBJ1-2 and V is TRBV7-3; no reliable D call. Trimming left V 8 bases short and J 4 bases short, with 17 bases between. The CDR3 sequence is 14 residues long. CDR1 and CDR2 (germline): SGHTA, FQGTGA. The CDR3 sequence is CASSEGRRPYGYTF. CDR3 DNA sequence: TGTGCCAGCTCTGAGGGCCGCCGACCCTATGGCTACACCTTC.

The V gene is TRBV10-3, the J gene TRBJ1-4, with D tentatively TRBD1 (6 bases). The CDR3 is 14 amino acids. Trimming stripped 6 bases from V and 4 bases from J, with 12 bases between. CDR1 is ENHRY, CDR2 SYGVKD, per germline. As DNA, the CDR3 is TGTGCCATCAGGACCGTCAGGGGTAATGAAAAACTGTTTTTT. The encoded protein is CAIRTVRGNEKLFF.

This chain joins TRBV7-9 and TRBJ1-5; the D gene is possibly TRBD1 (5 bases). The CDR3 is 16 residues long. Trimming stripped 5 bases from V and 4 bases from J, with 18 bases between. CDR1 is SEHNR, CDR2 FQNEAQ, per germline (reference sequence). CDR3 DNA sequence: TGTGCCAGCAGCATGGACGGAGGGGTTCCTAATCAGCCCCAGCATTTT. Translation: CASSMDGGVPNQPQHF.

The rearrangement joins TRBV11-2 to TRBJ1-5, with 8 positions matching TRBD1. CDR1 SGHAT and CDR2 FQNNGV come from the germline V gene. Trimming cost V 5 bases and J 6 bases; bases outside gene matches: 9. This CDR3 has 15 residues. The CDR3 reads CASSLRQGITQPQHF. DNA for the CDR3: TGTGCCAGCAGCCTAAGACAGGGGATCACTCAGCCCCAGCATTTT.

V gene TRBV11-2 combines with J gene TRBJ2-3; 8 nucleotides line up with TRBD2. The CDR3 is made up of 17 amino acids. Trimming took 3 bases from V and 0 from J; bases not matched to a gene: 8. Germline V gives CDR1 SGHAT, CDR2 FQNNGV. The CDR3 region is CASSFLASGGSTDTQYF. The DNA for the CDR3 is TGTGCCAGCAGCTTTCTTGCGAGCGGGGGAAGCACAGATACGCAGTATTTT.

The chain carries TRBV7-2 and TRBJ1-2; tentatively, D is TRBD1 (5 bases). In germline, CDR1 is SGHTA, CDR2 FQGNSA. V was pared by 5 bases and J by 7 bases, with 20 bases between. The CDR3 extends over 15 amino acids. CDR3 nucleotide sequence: TGTGCCAGCAGCCGCTTTGACCGCAGGGCGGCTGGCTACACCTTC. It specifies CASSRFDRRAAGYTF.

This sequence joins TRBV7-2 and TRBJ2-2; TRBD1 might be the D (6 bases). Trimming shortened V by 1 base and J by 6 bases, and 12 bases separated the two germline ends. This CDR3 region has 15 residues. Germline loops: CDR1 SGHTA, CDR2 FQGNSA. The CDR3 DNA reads TGTGCCAGCAGCTTAGACGGTACAGGGCCCGGGGAGCTGTTTTTT. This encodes CASSLDGTGPGELFF.

This CDR3 reads CASSRTGDTEAFF. CDR3 DNA sequence: TGTGCCAGCTCGCGGACAGGAGACACTGAAGCTTTCTTT. J is TRBJ1-1 and V is TRBV18; 7 nucleotides line up with TRBD1. Trimming cost V 6 bases and J 3 bases; bases outside gene matches: 4. From germline, CDR1 is KGHSH and CDR2 LQKENI. The CDR3 runs to 13 residues. Based on the CDR3 plus reference TRBV18 and TRBJ1-1, the full variable domain is NAGVMQNPRHLVRRRGQEARLRCSPMKGHSHVYWYRQLPEEGLKFMVYLQKENIIDESGMPKERFSAEFPKEGPSILRIQQVVRGDSAAYFCASSRTGDTEAFFGQGTRLTVV.

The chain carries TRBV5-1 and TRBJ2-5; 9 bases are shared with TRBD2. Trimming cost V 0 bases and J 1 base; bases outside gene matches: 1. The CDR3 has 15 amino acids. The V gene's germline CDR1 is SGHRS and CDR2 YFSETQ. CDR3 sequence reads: CASSLASGIQETQYF. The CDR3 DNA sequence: TGCGCCAGCAGCTTGGCTAGCGGGATCCAAGAGACCCAGTACTTC.

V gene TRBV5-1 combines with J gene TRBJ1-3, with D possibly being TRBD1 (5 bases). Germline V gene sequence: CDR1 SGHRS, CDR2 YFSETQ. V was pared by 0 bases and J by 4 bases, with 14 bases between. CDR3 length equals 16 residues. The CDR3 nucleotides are TGCGCCAGCAGCTTGGTGGACATAAGGGCCGGAAACACCATATATTTT. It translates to CASSLVDIRAGNTIYF.

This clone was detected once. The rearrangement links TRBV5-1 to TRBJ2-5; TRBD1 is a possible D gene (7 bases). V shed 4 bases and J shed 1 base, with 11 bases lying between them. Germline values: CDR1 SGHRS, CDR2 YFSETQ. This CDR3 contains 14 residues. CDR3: CASSQGGTQETQYF. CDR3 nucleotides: TGCGCCAGCAGCCAGGGGGGTACCCAAGAGACCCAGTACTTC.

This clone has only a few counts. The CDR3 here is CASSIRTGVETTQYF. CDR3 in DNA: TGTGCCAGTAGTATACGAACAGGGGTTGAGACTACGCAGTATTTT. This chain uses TRBV19 with TRBJ2-3; TRBD1 matches 7 bases. Germline V gene lookup returns CDR1 LNHDA and CDR2 SQIVND (reference sequence). V shed 2 bases and J 8 bases; nucleotides not matched to a gene: 10. The CDR3 length is 15 residues.

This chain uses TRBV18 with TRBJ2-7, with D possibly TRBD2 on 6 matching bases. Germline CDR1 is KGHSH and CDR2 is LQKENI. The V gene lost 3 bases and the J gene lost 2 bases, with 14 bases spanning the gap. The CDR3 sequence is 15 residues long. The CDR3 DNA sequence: TGTGCCAGCTCACCGGGCAGCGGGCGCACCTACGAGCAGTACTTC. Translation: CASSPGSGRTYEQYF. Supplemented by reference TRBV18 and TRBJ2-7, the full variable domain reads NAGVMQNPRHLVRRRGQEARLRCSPMKGHSHVYWYRQLPEEGLKFMVYLQKENIIDESGMPKERFSAEFPKEGPSILRIQQVVRGDSAAYFCASSPGSGRTYEQYFGPGTRLTVT.

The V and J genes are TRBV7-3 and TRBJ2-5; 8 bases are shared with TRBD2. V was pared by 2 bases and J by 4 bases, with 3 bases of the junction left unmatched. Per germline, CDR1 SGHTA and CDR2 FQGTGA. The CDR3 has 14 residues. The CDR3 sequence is CASSLFGTRETQYF. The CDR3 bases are TGTGCCAGCAGCTTATTTGGGACTAGAGAGACCCAGTACTTC.

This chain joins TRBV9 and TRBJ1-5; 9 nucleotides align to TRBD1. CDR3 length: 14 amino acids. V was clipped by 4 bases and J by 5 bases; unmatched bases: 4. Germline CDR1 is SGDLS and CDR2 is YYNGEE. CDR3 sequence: CASSPGTGHQPQHF. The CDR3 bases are TGTGCCAGCAGCCCCGGGACAGGGCATCAGCCCCAGCATTTT.

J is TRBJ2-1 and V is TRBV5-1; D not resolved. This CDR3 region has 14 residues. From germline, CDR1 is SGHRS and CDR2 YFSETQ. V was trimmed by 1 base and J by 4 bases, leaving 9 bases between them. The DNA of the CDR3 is TGCGCCAGCAGCTTGTCCGCAGTTTACAATGAGCAGTTCTTC. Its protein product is CASSLSAVYNEQFF.

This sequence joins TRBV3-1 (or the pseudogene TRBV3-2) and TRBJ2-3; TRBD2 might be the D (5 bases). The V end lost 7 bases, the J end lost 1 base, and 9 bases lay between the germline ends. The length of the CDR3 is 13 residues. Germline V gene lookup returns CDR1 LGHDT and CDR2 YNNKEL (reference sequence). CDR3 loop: CASTHGGTDTQYF. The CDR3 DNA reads TGTGCCAGCACCCACGGGGGCACAGATACGCAGTATTTT.

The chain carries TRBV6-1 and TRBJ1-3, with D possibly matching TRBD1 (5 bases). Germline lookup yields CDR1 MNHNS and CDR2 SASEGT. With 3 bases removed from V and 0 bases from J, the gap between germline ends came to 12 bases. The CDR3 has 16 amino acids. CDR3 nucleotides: TGTGCCAGCAGTGATTTTACAGGATTCTCTGGAAACACCATATATTTT. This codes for CASSDFTGFSGNTIYF.

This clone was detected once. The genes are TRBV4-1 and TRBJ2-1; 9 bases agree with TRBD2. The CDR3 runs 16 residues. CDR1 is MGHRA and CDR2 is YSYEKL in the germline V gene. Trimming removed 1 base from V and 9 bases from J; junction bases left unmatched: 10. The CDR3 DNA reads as TGCGCCAGCAGCCAAGTGAGCGGGGGGAGGCTGATTGAGCAGTTCTTC. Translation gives CASSQVSGGRLIEQFF.

Here the CDR3 DNA reads TGTGCCAGCAGCCAAGATTCGGCAGGGATTTCTTTCTTT. Encoded protein: CASSQDSAGISFF. The rearrangement uses TRBV14 and TRBJ1-1, with a possible D match to TRBD1 (5 bases). Germline CDR1 is SGHDN and CDR2 is FVKESK. The CDR3 is 13 amino acids. V dropped 0 bases and J dropped 12 bases, with 14 bases sitting between them.

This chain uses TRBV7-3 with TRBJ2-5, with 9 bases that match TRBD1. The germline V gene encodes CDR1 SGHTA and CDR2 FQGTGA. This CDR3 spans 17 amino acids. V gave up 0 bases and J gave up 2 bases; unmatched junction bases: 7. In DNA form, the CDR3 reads TGTGCCAGCAGCTTAACGTATTACAGGGGGCGACAAGAGACCCAGTACTTC. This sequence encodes CASSLTYYRGRQETQYF.

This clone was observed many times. CDR3 residues: CASSRTPGLGYEQYF. For the CDR3, the DNA is TGTGCCAGCAGTCGGACGCCGGGACTAGGCTACGAGCAGTACTTC. The J gene is TRBJ2-7, the V gene TRBV6-2 or TRBV6-3; 8 bases line up with TRBD2. The CDR3 has 15 amino acids. After removal of 5 bases from V and 3 bases from J, the junction contained 9 bases not matched to a gene. Germline-derived CDR1 and CDR2 are MNHEY and SVGEGT.

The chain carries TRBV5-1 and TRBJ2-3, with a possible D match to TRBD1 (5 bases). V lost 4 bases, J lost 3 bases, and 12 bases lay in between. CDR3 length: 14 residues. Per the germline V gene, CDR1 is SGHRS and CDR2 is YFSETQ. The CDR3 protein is CASSPAGMTDTQYF. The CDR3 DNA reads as TGCGCCAGCAGCCCCGCAGGGATGACAGATACGCAGTATTTT.

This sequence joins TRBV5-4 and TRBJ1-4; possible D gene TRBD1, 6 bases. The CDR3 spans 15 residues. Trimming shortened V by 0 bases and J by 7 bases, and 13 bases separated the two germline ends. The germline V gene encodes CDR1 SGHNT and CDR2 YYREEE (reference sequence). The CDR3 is CASSLDGGAGEKLFF. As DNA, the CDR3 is TGTGCCAGCAGCTTGGATGGGGGGGCCGGTGAAAAACTGTTTTTT.